This TCR beta chain is drawn from a study of CD8 T cell repertoires and HIV-1 epitope variants. Overall study: Controls included no peptide, Ebola AY9 epitope, and a CMV, EBV, flu pool. 1M T cells were kept uncultured as a baseline.

Assay used: immunoSEQ multiplex PCR; TCRdb lists only in-frame clones, some missing. The table has about 5,100 clones, approximately 64% seen once. Study-level points and caveats: Fewer than ten TCR beta clonotypes were antigen-specific, roughly six apparently recognizing autologous or escape variants.

This CDR3 has 14 residues. Germline values: CDR1 LGHNA, CDR2 YSLEER. V was pared by 3 bases and J by 6 bases, with 6 bases of the junction left unmatched. This clone was picked up a small number of times. The antigen is undetermined. This sequence joins TRBV4-3 and TRBJ1-1; TRBD1 aligns across 8 bases. The sample consisted of cultured CD8+ T cells derived from PBMCs. The TCR originated in a male donor with HIV. CDR3 nucleotides: TGCGCCAGCAGCCAGGGGACAGGAGAGGCTGAAGCTTTCTTT. Protein product: CASSQGTGEAEAFF.